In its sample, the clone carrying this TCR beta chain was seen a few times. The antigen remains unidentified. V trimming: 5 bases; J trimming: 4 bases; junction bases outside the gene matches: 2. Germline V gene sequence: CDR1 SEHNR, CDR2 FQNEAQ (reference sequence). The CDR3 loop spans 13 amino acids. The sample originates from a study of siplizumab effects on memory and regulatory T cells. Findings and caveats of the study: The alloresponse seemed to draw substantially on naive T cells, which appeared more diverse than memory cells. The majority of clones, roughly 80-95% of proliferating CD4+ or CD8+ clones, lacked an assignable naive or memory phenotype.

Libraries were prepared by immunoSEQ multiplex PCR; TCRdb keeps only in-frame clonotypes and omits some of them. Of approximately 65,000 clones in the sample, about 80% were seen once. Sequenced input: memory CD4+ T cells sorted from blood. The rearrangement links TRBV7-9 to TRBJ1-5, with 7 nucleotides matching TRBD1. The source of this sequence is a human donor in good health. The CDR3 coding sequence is TGTGCCAGCAGCCAGACAGGGAATCAGCCCCAGCATTTT. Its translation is CASSQTGNQPQHF.